The entry below gives a single TCR beta chain sequence along with its context. This sample was included in a study of blood T cells in healthy people across ages. Germline V lookup: CDR1 SEHNR, CDR2 FQNEAQ (reference sequence). This CDR3 has 16 amino acids. After removal of 4 bases from V and 0 bases from J, the junction contained 6 bases not matched to a gene. Through a sample-barcoded 5' primer and a J-beta primer mix, a second PCR was run for roughly 7 to 11 cycles. TCRdb re-called the 5' RACE reads through MiXCR, storing one row per CDR3 protein. Of 1.5 million to 2 million distinct CDR3 sequences in the sample, 40% to 55% are singletons; the top ten hold around 2.1%.

The chain employs TRBV7-9 and TRBJ2-1; 7 bases are shared with TRBD2. The TCR comes from a woman aged 35 to 49 in good health. Sequenced sample: blood. CDR3 bases: TGTGCCAGCAGCTCTCGGGCGGGGGACTCCTACAATGAGCAGTTCTTC. Amino acid sequence: CASSSRAGDSYNEQFF.